The T cell receptor beta chain under discussion was sequenced for a study of T cells after yellow fever vaccination. General study results and limits: Of the clonotypes, a small share occurred in both CD4 and CD8 compartments. The bulk population could contribute abundant contaminating clonotypes to FACS-sorted repertoires. The secondary response was weaker, and its peak arrived faster, on day 5 versus 15. Clones that expanded after primary vaccination mostly reappeared after the booster (roughly 97% CD4, approximately 85% CD8).

TCRdb ran MiXCR on the 5' RACE reads and lists one entry per CDR3 protein. This table has a few hundred thousand distinct CDR3 sequences, 12% appearing once. This clonotype was seen a handful of times. Its antigen is as yet unknown. V dropped 4 bases and J dropped 5 bases, with 15 bases sitting between them. The CDR3 length is 14 residues. Germline V lookup: CDR1 SGHRS, CDR2 YFSETQ. The material was CD4+ T cells sorted from PBMCs, obtained 15 days after the yellow fever booster vaccination. This sequence joins TRBV5-1 and TRBJ1-2; possibly TRBD1 for D (5 bases). The sequence came from a man aged 18 to 29 who received the YFV17D yellow fever vaccine. Here the CDR3 reads CASSTQGGGYGYTF. In DNA form, the CDR3 reads TGCGCCAGCAGCACGCAGGGAGGAGGGTATGGCTACACCTTC.